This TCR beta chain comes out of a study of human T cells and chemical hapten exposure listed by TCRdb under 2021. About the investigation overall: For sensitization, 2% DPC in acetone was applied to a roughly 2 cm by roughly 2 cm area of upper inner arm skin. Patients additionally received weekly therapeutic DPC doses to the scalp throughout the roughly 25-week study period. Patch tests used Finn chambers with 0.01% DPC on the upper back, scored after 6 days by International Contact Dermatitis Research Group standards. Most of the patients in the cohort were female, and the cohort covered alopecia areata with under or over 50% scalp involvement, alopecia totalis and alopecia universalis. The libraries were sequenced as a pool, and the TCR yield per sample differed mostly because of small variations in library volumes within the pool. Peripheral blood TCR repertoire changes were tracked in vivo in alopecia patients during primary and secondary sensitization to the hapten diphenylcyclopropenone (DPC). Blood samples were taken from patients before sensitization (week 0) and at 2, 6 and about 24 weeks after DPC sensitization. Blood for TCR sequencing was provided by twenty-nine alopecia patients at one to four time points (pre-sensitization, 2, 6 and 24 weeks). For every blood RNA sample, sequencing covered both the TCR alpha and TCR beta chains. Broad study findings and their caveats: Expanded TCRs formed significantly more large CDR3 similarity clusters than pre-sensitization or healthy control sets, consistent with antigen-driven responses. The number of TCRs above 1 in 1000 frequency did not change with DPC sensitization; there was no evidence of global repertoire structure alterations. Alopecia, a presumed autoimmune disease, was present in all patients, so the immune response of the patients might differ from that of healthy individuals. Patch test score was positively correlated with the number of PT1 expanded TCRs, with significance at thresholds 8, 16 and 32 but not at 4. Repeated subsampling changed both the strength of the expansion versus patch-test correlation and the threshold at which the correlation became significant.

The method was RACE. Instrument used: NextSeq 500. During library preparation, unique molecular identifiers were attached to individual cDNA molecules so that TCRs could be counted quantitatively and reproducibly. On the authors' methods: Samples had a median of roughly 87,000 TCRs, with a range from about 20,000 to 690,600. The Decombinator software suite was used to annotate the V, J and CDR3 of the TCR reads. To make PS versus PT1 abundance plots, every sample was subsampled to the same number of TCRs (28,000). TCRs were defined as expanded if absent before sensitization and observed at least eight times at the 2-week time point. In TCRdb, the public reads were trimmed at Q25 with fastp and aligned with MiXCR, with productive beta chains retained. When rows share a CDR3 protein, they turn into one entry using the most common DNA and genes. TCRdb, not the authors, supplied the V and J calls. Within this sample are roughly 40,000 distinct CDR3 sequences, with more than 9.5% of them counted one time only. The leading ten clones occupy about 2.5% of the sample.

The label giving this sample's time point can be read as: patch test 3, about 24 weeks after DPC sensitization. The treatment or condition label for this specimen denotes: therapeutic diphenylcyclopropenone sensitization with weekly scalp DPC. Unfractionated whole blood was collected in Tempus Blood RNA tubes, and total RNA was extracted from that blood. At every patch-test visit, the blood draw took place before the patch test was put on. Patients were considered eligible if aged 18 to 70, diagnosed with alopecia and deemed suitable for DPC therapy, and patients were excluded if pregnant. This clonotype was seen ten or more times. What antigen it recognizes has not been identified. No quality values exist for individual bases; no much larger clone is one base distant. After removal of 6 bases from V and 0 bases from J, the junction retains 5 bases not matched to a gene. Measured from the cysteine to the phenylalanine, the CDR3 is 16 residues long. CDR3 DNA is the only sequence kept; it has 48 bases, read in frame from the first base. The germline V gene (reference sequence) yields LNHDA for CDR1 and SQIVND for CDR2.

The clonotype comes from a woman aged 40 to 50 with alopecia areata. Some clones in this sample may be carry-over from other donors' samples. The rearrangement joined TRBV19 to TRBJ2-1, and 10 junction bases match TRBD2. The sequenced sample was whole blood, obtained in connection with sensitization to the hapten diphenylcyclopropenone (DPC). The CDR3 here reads CASSGAGGSSYNEQFF. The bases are TGTGCCAGTAGCGGAGCGGGGGGGAGCTCCTACAATGAGCAGTTCTTC.